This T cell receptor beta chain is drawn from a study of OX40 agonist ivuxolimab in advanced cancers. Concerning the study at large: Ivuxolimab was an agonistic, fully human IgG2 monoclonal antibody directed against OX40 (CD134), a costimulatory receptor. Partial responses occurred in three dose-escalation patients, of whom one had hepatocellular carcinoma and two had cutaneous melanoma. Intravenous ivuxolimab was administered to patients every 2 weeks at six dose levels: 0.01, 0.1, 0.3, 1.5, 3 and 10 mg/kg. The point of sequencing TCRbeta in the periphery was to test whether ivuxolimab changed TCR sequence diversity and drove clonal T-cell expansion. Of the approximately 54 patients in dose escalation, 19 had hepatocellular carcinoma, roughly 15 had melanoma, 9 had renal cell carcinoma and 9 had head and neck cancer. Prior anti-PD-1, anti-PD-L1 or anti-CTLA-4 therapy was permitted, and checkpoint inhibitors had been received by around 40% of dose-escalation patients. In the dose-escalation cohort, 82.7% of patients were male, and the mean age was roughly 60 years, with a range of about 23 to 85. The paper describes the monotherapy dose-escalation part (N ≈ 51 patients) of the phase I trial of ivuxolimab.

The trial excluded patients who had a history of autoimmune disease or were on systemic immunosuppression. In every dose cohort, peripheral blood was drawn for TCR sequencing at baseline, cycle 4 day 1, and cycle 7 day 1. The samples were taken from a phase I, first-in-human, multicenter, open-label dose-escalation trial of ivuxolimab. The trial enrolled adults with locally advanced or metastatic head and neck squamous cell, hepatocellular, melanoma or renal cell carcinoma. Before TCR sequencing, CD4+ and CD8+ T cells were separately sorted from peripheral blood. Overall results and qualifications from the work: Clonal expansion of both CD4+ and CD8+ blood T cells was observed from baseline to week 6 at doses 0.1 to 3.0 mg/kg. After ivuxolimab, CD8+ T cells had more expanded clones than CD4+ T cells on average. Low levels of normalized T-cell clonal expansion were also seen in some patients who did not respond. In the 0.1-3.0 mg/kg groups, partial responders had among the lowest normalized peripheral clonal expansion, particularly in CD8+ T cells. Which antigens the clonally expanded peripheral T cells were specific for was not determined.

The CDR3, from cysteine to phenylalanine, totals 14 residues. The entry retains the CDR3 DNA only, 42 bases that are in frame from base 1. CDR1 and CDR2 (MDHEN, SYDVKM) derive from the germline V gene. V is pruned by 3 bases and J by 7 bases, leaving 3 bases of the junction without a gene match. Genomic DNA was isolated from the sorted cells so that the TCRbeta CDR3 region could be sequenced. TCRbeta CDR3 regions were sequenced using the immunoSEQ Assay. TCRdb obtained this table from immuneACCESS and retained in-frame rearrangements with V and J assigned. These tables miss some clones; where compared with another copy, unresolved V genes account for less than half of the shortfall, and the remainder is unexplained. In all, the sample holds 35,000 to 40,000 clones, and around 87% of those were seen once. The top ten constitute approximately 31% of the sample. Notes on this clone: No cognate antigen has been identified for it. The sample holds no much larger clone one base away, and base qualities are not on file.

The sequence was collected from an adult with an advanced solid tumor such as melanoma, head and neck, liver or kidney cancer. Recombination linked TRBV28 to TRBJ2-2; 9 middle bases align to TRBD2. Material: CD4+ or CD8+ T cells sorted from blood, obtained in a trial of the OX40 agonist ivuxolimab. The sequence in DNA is TGTGCCAGCAGTTTCATTAGCGGGGGCGGGGAGCTGTTTTTT. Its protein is CASSFISGGGELFF.